Listed below are T cell receptor beta chains from one sample, sequenced in a study of blood T cell repertoires in COVID-19. Sequencing used immunoSEQ multiplex PCR; TCRdb keeps in-frame clones, though not all of them. The data hold about 26,000 clones, with 88% observed a single time. Input material: peripheral blood. The receptors were sampled from a man between 65 and 85 years old with acute or convalescent COVID-19. Both conserved end residues are part of each CDR3. D genes are given only for firm matches. Clone size, where shown, is once, few, many, or a class for clones that have expanded.

TRBV2	-	-	TRBJ2-5	CASSPGGETQYF	TGTGCCAGCAGCCCAGGAGGGGAGACCCAGTACTTC
TRBV27	-	TRBD2	TRBJ2-7	CASSLFSGSSYEQYF	TGTGCCAGCAGTTTATTTAGCGGGAGCTCCTACGAGCAGTACTTC
TRBV29-1	-	TRBD1	TRBJ1-2	CSVGGGEGYGYTF	TGCAGCGTTGGAGGGGGCGAAGGCTATGGCTACACCTTC
TRBV28	-	-	TRBJ1-4	CASSLVAPGNEKLFF	TGTGCCAGCAGTTTAGTGGCCCCAGGGAATGAAAAACTGTTTTTT
TRBV5-4	once	-	TRBJ2-5	CASSLSTGLKETQYF	TGTGCCAGCAGCTTGTCCACAGGACTAAAAGAGACCCAGTACTTC
TRBV27	-	-	TRBJ2-1	CASSHIRGNEQFF	TGTGCCAGCAGTCACATCCGGGGAAATGAGCAGTTCTTC
TRBV7-3	-	TRBD1	TRBJ2-7	CASSPGTGVDEQYF	TGTGCCAGCAGCCCCGGGACAGGGGTCGACGAGCAGTACTTC
TRBV18	-	-	TRBJ2-7	CASSPQQGTSYEQYF	TGTGCCAGCTCACCACAACAGGGCACCTCCTACGAGCAGTACTTC
TRBV20-1	-	-	TRBJ1-5	CSASQGSGPQHF	TGCAGTGCTAGTCAGGGGAGCGGGCCCCAGCATTTT
TRBV6-5	-	-	TRBJ1-2	CVGGGRGNYGYTF	TGTGTAGGGGGGGGCCGGGGAAACTATGGCTACACCTTC
TRBV3-1/TRBV3-2	-	-	TRBJ1-5	CASSTQRGPQHF	TGTGCCAGCAGCACTCAAAGGGGTCCCCAGCATTTT
TRBV9	-	-	TRBJ2-7	CASGRQGEDEQYF	TGTGCCAGCGGCAGGCAGGGGGAGGACGAGCAGTACTTC
TRBV27	large	TRBD1	TRBJ2-3	CASSDREGGDTQYF	TGTGCCAGCTCGGACAGGGAAGGAGGAGATACGCAGTATTTT
TRBV5-5	-	-	TRBJ1-5	CASSLALGSFQPQHF	TGTGCCAGCAGCTTGGCTTTGGGGAGTTTTCAGCCCCAGCATTTT
TRBV3-1/TRBV3-2	-	TRBD2	TRBJ2-7	CASSQYASGFSYEQYF	TGTGCCAGCAGCCAATATGCTAGCGGGTTTTCCTACGAGCAGTACTTC
TRBV19	-	TRBD1	TRBJ1-2	CASSPQGAFNYGYTF	TGTGCCAGTAGTCCTCAGGGGGCATTTAACTATGGCTACACCTTC
TRBV2	-	TRBD2	TRBJ2-5	CASSDVVAGAKTQYF	TGTGCCAGCAGTGATGTAGTAGCGGGGGCCAAGACCCAGTACTTC
TRBV5-1	-	-	TRBJ1-1	CASSSRQVRGTEAFF	TGCGCCAGCAGCTCCCGACAGGTGAGAGGGACTGAAGCTTTCTTT
TRBV5-1	-	TRBD1	TRBJ1-2	CASSPGTGRSQAGYTF	TGCGCCAGCAGCCCTGGGACAGGGAGGTCTCAGGCGGGCTACACCTTC
TRBV9	-	-	TRBJ1-3	CASSVGPGNTIYF	TGTGCCAGCAGCGTAGGGCCCGGAAACACCATATATTTT
TRBV7-8	-	-	TRBJ1-1	CASSYRRNTEAFF	TGTGCCAGCAGTTACAGGAGGAACACTGAAGCTTTCTTT
TRBV4-2	-	-	TRBJ1-2	CASSQDNSQLWGYTF	TGTGCCAGCAGCCAAGATAACAGCCAGCTATGGGGCTACACCTTC
TRBV28	-	-	TRBJ1-2	CASSLGRSYGYTF	TGTGCCAGCAGTTTAGGCCGCAGCTATGGCTACACCTTC
TRBV9	-	TRBD2	TRBJ2-5	CASSPIAGVETQYF	TGTGCCAGCAGCCCAATAGCGGGAGTGGAGACCCAGTACTTC
TRBV27	-	TRBD1	TRBJ2-2	CASSLFYGTGNAGELFF	TGTGCCAGCAGTTTATTCTACGGGACAGGGAACGCCGGGGAGCTGTTTTTT
TRBV25-1	-	-	TRBJ2-5	CASSGTTQIYF	TGTGCCAGCAGTGGGACTACCCAGATATACTTC
TRBV4-2	-	-	TRBJ2-2	CASSQALVGTGELFF	TGTGCCAGCAGCCAAGCTCTAGTAGGTACCGGGGAGCTGTTTTTT
TRBV24-1	-	TRBD2	TRBJ2-1	CATSGLAGVSEQFF	TGTGCCACCAGTGGACTAGCGGGAGTTAGTGAGCAGTTCTTC
TRBV6-5	-	-	TRBJ1-2	CASSRAGLGDGYTF	TGTGCCAGCAGTCGCGCAGGGTTAGGGGATGGCTACACCTTC
TRBV11-1	-	-	TRBJ2-5	CASSLFGQGQETQYF	TGTGCCAGCAGCTTATTCGGGCAGGGCCAAGAGACCCAGTACTTC